This TCR beta chain was identified during a study of beta chain features in type 1 diabetes. Whole-study findings and limits: All four CD4+ subsets of Type 1 diabetes patients contained TCRB CDR3s that were moderately but significantly shorter.

What was sequenced were expressed TCRB transcripts, since all of the isolated RNA had been reverse transcribed. Produced via immunoSEQ multiplex PCR; TCRdb's table is partial and in-frame only. This sample has 300,000 to 450,000 clones, with about 10% found just once. This CDR3 has 17 amino acids. V was pared by 7 bases and J by 5 bases, with 17 bases of the junction left unmatched. CDR1 and CDR2 from the germline V gene are SNHLY and FYNNEI. Comment on this clone: Antigen specificity is unknown.

This chain joins TRBV2 and TRBJ2-7; 10 positions match TRBD2. Input material: central memory CD4+ T cells from blood. This TCR was sampled from a man aged 25-45 years with type 1 diabetes. For the CDR3, the DNA is TGTGCCAGCAATCCTTGGATGGCAGCGGGAGGGCCCGACGAGCAGTACTTC. This gives the protein CASNPWMAAGGPDEQYF. The full variable domain, rest sourced from reference TRBV2 and TRBJ2-7, is EPEVTQTPSHQVTQMGQEVILRCVPISNHLYFYWYRQILGQKVEFLVSFYNNEISEKSEIFDDQFSVERPDGSNFTLKIRSTKLEDSAMYFCASNPWMAAGGPDEQYFGPGTRLTVT.